The 13 T cell receptor beta chains below come from one sample, sequenced in a study of neurological immune-mediated disorders. MiXCR, applied by TCRdb to the 5' RACE reads, yields one record per CDR3 protein. Here the sample spans about 60,000 distinct CDR3 sequences, around 4% being singletons. The sample comprised PBMCs. The receptors derive from a man younger than 40 with multiple sclerosis.

This clonotype occurred many times. J is TRBJ2-1 and V is TRBV5-1; 9 bases are shared with TRBD2. The CDR3 is made up of 15 amino acids. The V gene end was trimmed by 3 bases and the J gene end by 3 bases; junction bases not matched to a gene: 4. From germline, CDR1 is SGHRS and CDR2 YFSETQ. CDR3 in amino acids: CASSSPSGIYNEQFF. The CDR3 DNA is TGCGCCAGCAGCTCCCCTAGCGGGATCTACAATGAGCAGTTCTTC.

This clonotype showed up many times. This chain joins TRBV3-1 and TRBJ1-4, with D uncertain. The germline V gene has CDR1 LGHDT and CDR2 YNNKEL (reference sequence). The CDR3 consists of 12 residues. V lost 0 bases and J 8 bases, leaving 4 bases between the germline ends. This CDR3 is CASSQDAEKLFF. Here the CDR3 DNA reads TGTGCCAGCAGCCAAGATGCGGAAAAACTGTTTTTT.

This clonotype was seen ten or more times. Relative to the germline gene, one junction end is altered; a read error may explain this. The J gene is TRBJ1-5, the V gene TRBV28; D unclear. The germline V gene encodes CDR1 MDHEN and CDR2 SYDVKM. CDR3 size: 12 residues. CDR3 bases: TGTGCCAGTCAAGCTGGCAATCAGCCCCAGAATTTT. Translation gives CASQAGNQPQNF.

This clonotype turned up a few times. The rearrangement uses TRBV30 and TRBJ1-1; D call uncertain. There are 14 residues in the CDR3. V was trimmed by 0 bases and J by 1 base, leaving 9 bases between them. The germline V gene has CDR1 GTSNPN and CDR2 SVGIG (reference sequence). This CDR3 is CAWSVGRPNTEAFF. CDR3 sequence (DNA): TGTGCCTGGAGTGTAGGTCGGCCGAACACTGAAGCTTTCTTT.

The sample holds a few counts of this clonotype. An end of the junction differs from the germline gene, which may be a read error. The rearrangement joins TRBV3-1 to TRBJ1-5; perhaps TRBD1 as D (5 bases). This CDR3 has 12 amino acids. CDR1 LGHDT and CDR2 YNNKEL come from the germline V gene (reference sequence). The CDR3 coding sequence is TGTGCCAGCGGGGCAGGGAATCAGCCCCAGAATTTT. Translated: CASGAGNQPQNF.

The chain links TRBV28 to TRBJ2-7; 8 nucleotides match TRBD1. From germline, CDR1 is MDHEN and CDR2 SYDVKM. The CDR3 spans 16 residues. The trim removed 5 bases at V and 2 bases at J, leaving 11 bases unmatched. The CDR3 here is CASSPPGTGTTYEQYF. The CDR3 nucleotides are TGTGCCAGCAGTCCCCCCGGGACAGGTACGACCTACGAGCAGTACTTC. The full variable domain, in which reference TRBV28 and TRBJ2-7 provide the parts outside the CDR3, is DVKVTQSSRYLVKRTGEKVFLECVQDMDHENMFWYRQDPGLGLRLIYFSYDVKMKEKGDIPEGYSVSREKKERFSLILESASTNQTSMYLCASSPPGTGTTYEQYFGPGTRLTVT.

This clonotype was recorded at least ten times. The rearrangement joins TRBV5-1 to TRBJ2-7; 7 bases agree with TRBD1. The germline V gene has CDR1 SGHRS and CDR2 YFSETQ. This CDR3 is 16 amino acids long. V trimming: 4 bases; J trimming: 2 bases; junction bases outside the gene matches: 12. CDR3 protein: CASSPSRGPGTYEQYF. The CDR3 DNA reads TGCGCCAGCAGCCCCAGTAGGGGGCCAGGGACCTACGAGCAGTACTTC.

At least ten counts were recorded for this clonotype. The chain joins TRBV3-1 to TRBJ2-7; D perhaps matches TRBD1 (5 bases). The germline V gene encodes CDR1 LGHDT and CDR2 YNNKEL (reference sequence). Deletions cut 0 bases from V and 5 bases from J, with 14 bases between. This CDR3 region has 15 residues. The CDR3 sequence: CASSQESQGGHEQYF. CDR3 coding DNA: TGTGCCAGCAGCCAAGAGAGCCAGGGTGGGCACGAGCAGTACTTC.

Many counts were recorded for this clonotype. The rearrangement links TRBV16 to TRBJ1-2; perhaps TRBD1 as D (6 bases). V dropped 2 bases and J dropped 4 bases, with 8 bases sitting between them. The CDR3 is made up of 13 amino acids. Germline V gene data show CDR1 as KGHSY and CDR2 as FQNENV. The CDR3 coding sequence is TGTGCCAGCAGCCAAGGGGGCTTCTATGGCTACACCTTC. Amino acid sequence: CASSQGGFYGYTF.

This clonotype was observed many times. V is TRBV5-1 and J is TRBJ1-5; D possibly corresponds to TRBD1 (5 bases). V was pared by 1 base and J by 3 bases, with 11 bases between. The CDR3 sequence is 15 residues long. Looked up from germline, CDR1 is SGHRS and CDR2 is YFSETQ. CDR3 coding DNA: TGCGCCAGCAGCTTGTGGGGGGGTAACAATCAGCCCCAGCATTTT. Encoded protein: CASSLWGGNNQPQHF. Full variable domain (remainder filled in from reference TRBV5-1 and TRBJ1-5): KAGVTQTPRYLIKTRGQQVTLSCSPISGHRSVSWYQQTPGQGLQFLFEYFSETQRNKGNFPGRFSGRQFSNSRSEMNVSTLELGDSALYLCASSLWGGNNQPQHFGDGTRLSIL.

This clonotype was seen a handful of times. Given a much more abundant clone one base away, this may be a read error. The chain has TRBV28 and TRBJ2-7, with TRBD2 matching 10 bases. Germline V gives CDR1 MDHEN, CDR2 SYDVKM. The CDR3 has 16 residues. CDR3 bases: TGTGCCAGCACGCTAGAGGCTAGCGGGAGAGTCTACGAGAAGTACTTC. This sequence encodes CASTLEASGRVYEKYF.

This clonotype occurred many times. V is TRBV12-3 or TRBV12-4 and J is TRBJ1-3; 7 positions match TRBD1. This CDR3 has 16 residues. The ends lost 6 bases at V and 0 bases at J; junction bases unmatched: 8. The CDR3 reads CASSGDRVLSGNTIYF. The CDR3 DNA follows: TGTGCCAGCAGCGGCGACAGGGTGCTCTCTGGAAACACCATATATTTT.

In this sample, this clonotype turned up many times. The J gene is TRBJ2-3, the V gene TRBV20-1; a weak D match, TRBD2 (7 bases). The V end was cut by 3 bases, the J end by 7 bases, with 17 bases between. The CDR3 covers 14 residues. CDR1 DFQATT and CDR2 SNEGSKA come from the germline V gene (reference sequence). The CDR3: CSARDPRGAYTQYF. The CDR3 DNA follows: TGCAGTGCTAGGGACCCTCGGGGGGCCTATACGCAGTATTTT.